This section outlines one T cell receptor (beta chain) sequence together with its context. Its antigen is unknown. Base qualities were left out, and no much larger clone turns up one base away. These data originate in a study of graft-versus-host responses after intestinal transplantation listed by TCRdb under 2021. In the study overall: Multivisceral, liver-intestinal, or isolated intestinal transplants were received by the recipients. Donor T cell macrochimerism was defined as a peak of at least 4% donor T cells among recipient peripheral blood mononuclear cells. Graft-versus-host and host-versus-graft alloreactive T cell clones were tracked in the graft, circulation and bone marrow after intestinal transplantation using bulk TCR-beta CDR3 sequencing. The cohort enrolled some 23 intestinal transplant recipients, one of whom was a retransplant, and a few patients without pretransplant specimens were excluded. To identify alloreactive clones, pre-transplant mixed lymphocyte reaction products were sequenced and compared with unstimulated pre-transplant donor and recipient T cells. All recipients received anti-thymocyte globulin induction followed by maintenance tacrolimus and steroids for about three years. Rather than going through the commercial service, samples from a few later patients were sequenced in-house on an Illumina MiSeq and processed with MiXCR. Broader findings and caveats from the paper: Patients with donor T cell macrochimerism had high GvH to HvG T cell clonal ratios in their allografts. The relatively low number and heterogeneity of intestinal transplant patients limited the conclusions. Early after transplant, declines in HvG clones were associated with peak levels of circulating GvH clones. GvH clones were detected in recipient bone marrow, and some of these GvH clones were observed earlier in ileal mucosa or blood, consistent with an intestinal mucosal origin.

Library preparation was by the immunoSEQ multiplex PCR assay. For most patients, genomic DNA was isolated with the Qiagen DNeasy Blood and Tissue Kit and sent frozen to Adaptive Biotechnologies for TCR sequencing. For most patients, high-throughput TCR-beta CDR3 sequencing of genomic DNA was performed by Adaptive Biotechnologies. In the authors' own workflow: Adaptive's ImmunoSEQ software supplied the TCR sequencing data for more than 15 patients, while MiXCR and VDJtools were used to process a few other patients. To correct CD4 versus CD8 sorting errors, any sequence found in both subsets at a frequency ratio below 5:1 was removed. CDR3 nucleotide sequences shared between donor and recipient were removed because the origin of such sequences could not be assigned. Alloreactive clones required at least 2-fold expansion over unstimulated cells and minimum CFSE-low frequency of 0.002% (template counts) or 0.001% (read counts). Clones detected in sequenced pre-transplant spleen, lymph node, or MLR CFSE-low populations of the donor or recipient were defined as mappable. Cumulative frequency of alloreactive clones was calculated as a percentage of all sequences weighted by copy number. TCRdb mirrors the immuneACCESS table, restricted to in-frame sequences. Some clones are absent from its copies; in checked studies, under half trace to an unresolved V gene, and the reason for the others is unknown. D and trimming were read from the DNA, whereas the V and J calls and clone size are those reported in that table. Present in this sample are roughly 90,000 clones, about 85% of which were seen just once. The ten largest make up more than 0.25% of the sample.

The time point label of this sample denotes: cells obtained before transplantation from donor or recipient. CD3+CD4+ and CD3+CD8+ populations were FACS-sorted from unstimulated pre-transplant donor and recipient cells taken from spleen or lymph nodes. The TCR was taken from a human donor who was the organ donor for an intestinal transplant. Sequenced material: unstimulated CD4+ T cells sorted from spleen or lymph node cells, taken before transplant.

DNA sequence: TGTGCCAGCAGCTGGGAAGGACAGGGGGCTTTAGGTGAGCAGTTCTTC. It is translated as CASSWEGQGALGEQFF. The sequence joins TRBV7-9 to TRBJ2-1; 11 central bases correspond to TRBD1. The CDR3 sequence holds 16 residues, the cysteine and phenylalanine included. Of all the DNA, just the CDR3 is kept, 48 bases in frame from base 1. V trim: 4 bases; J trim: 9 bases; unmatched bases: 11. Sequences SEHNR (CDR1) and FQNEAQ (CDR2) are obtained from the germline V gene (reference sequence).